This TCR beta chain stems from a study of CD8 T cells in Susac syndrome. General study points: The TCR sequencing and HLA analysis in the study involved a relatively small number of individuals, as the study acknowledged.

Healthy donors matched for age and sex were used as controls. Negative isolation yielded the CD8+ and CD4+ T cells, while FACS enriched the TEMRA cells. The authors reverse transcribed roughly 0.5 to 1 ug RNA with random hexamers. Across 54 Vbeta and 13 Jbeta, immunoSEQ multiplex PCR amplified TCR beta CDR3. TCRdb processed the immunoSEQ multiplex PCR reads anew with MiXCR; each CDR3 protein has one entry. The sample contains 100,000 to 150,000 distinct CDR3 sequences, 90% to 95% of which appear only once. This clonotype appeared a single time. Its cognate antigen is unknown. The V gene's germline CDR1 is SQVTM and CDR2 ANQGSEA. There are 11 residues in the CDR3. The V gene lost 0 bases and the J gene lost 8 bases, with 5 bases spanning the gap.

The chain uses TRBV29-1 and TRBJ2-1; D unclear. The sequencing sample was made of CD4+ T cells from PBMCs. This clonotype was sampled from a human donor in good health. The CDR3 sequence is CSVEEGYEQFF. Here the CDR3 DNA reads TGCAGCGTTGAAGAGGGGTATGAGCAGTTCTTC.